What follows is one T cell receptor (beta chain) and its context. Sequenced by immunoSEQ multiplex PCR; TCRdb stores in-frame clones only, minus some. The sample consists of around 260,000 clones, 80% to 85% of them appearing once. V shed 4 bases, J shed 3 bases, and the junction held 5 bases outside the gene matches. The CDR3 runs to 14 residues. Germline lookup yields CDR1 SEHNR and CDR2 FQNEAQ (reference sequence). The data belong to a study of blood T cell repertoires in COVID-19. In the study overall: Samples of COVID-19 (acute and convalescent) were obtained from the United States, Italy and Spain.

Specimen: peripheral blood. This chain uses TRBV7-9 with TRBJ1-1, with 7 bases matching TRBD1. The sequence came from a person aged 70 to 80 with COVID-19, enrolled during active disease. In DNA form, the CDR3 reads TGTGCCAGCAGCTCCACAGGGGCTCACACTGAAGCTTTCTTT. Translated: CASSSTGAHTEAFF.